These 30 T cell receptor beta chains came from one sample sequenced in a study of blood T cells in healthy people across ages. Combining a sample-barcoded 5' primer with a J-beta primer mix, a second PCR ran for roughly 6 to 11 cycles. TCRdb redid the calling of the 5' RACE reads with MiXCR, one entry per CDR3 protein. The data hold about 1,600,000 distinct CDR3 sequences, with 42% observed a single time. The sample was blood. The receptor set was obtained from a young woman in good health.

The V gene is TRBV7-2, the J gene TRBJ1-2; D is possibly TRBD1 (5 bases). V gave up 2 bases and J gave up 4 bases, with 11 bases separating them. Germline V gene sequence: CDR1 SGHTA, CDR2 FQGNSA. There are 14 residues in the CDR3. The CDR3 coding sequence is TGTGCCAGCAGCTTAAAAAGGGGACCCTATGGCTACACCTTC. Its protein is CASSLKRGPYGYTF. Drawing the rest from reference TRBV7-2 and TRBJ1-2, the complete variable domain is GAGVSQSPSNKVTEKGKDVELRCDPISGHTALYWYRQSLGQGLEFLIYFQGNSAPDKSGLPSDRFSAERTGGSVSTLTIQRTQQEDSAVYLCASSLKRGPYGYTFGSGTRLTVV.

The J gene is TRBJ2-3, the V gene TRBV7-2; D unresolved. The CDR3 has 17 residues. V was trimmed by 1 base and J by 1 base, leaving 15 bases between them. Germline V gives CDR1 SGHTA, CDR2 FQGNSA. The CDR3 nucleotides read TGTGCCAGCAGCTTAGGAGAAAGGGAACTCCGCACAGATACGCAGTATTTT. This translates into CASSLGERELRTDTQYF.

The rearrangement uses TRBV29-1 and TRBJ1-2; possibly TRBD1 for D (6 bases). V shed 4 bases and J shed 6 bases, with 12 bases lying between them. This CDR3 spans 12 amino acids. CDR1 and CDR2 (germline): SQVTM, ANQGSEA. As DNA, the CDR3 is TGCAGCGTTGGTACCGGGGGCAATGGCTACACCTTC. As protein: CSVGTGGNGYTF.

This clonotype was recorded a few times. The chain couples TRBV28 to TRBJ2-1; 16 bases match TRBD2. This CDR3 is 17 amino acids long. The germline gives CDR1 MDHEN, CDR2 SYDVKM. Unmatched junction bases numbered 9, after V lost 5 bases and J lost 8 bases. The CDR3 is CASSPGTSGGAQDEQFF. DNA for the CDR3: TGTGCCAGCAGTCCTGGGACTAGCGGGGGGGCCCAGGATGAGCAGTTCTTC.

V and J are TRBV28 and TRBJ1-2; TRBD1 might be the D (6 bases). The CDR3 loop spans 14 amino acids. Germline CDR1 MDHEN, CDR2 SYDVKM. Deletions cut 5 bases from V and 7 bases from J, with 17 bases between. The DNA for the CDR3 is TGTGCCAGCAGTGTGAAGGGGGGCCTGGGTGGCTACACCTTC. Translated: CASSVKGGLGGYTF.

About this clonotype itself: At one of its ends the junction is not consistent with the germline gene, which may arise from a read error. CDR3 loop: CTSSLMSGELFF. The CDR3 nucleotides read TGTACCAGCAGCTTAATGTCCGGGGAGCTGTTTTTT. The J gene is TRBJ2-2, the V gene TRBV7-9; D is unclear. Germline CDR1 SEHNR, CDR2 FQNEAQ (reference sequence). The CDR3 is 12 residues long.

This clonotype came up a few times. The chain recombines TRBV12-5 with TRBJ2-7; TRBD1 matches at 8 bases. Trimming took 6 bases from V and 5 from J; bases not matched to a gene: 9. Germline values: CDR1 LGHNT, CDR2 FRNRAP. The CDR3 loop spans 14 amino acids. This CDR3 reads CASGSGQGYDEQYF. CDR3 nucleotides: TGTGCTAGTGGATCCGGACAGGGCTACGACGAGCAGTACTTC.

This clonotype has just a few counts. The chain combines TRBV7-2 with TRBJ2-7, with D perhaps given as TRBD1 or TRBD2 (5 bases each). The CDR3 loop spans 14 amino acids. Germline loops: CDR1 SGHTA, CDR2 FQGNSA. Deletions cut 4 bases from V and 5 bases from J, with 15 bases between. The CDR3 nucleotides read TGTGCCAGCAGCTCCGGACTGGGGGTGGACGAGCAGTACTTC. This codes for CASSSGLGVDEQYF.

In DNA form, the CDR3 reads TGCAGCGTTGCAGGACTAGCGGTGTACAATGAGCAGTTCTTC. Protein product: CSVAGLAVYNEQFF. This chain connects TRBV29-1 to TRBJ2-1; TRBD2 matches at 10 bases. This CDR3 is 14 amino acids long. The V gene's germline CDR1 is SQVTM and CDR2 ANQGSEA. With V trimmed by 4 bases and J by 4 bases, 4 bases remained unmatched.

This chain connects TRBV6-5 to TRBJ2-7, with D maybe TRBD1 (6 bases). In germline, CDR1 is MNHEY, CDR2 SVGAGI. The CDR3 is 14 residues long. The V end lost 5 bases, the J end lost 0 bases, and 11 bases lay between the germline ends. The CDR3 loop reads CASSRTVSSYEQYF. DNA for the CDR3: TGTGCCAGCAGTAGGACAGTGAGCTCCTACGAGCAGTACTTC.

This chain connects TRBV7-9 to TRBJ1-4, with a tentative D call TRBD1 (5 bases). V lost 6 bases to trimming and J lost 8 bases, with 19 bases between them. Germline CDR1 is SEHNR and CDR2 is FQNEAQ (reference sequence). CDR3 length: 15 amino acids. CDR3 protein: CASSLDGTTLEKLFF. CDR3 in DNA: TGTGCCAGCAGTCTAGACGGGACGACCCTGGAAAAACTGTTTTTT.

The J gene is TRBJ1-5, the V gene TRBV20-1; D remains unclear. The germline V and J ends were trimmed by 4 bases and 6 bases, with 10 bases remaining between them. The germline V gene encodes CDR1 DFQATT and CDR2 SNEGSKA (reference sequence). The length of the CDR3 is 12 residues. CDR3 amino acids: CSAIDGFQPQHF. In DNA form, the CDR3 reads TGCAGTGCTATAGACGGTTTTCAGCCCCAGCATTTT.

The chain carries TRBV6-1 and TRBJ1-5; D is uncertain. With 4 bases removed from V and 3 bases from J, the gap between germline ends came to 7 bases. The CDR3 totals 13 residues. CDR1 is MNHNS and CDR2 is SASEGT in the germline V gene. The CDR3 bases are TGTGCCAGCAGTGGGAACCACAATCAGCCCCAGCATTTT. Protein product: CASSGNHNQPQHF.

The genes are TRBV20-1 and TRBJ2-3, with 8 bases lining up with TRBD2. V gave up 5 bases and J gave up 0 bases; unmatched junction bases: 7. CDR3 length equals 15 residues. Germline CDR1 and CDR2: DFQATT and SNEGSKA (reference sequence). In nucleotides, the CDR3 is TGCAGTGCTGCTTTAGCGGGGCGGAGCACAGATACGCAGTATTTT. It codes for CSAALAGRSTDTQYF.

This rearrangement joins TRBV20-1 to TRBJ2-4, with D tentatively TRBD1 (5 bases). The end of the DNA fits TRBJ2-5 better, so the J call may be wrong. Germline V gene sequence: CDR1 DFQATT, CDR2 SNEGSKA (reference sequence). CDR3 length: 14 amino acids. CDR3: CSAPPLGHQETQYF. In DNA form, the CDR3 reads TGCAGTGCCCCCCCCCTGGGGCACCAAGAGACCCAGTACTTC.

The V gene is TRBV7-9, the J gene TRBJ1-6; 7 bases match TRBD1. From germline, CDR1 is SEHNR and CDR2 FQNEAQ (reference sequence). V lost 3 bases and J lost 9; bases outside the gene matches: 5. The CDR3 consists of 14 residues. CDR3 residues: CASSFTGVTSPLHF. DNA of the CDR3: TGTGCCAGCAGCTTTACAGGGGTCACTTCACCCCTCCACTTT.

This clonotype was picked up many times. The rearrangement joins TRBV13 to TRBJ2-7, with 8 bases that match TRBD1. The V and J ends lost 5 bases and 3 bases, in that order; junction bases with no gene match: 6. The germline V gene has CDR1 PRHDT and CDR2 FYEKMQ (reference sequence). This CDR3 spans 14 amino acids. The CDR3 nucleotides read TGTGCCAGCAGCGGACAGGGACACCTCTACGAGCAGTACTTC. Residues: CASSGQGHLYEQYF.

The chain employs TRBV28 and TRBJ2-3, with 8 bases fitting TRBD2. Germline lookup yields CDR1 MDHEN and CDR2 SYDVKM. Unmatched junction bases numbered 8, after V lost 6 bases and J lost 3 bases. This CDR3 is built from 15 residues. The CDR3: CASSQRGHPTDTQYF. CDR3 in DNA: TGTGCCAGCAGCCAGCGGGGGCACCCGACAGATACGCAGTATTTT.

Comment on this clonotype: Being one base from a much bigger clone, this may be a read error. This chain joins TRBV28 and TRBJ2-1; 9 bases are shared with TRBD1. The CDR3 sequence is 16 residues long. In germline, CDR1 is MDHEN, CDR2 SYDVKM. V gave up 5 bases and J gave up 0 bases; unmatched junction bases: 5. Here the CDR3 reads CASSPRTGASYNEQFF. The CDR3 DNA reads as TGTGCCAGCAGTCCCCGGACAGGGGCCTCCTACAATGAGCAGTTCTTC.

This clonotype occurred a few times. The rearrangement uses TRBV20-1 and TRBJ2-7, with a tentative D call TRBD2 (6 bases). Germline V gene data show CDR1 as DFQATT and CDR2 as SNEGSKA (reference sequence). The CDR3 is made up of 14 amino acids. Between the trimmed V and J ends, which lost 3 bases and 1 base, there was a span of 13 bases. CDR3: CSASGGSLSYEQYF. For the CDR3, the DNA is TGCAGTGCTAGCGGGGGATCCCTTTCCTACGAGCAGTACTTC.

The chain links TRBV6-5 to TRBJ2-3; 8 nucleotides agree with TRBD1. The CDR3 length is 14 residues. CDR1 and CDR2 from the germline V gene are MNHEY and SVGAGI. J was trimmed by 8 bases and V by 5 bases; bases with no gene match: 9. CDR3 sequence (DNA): TGTGCCAGCAGTGACCGGACAGGGTGGGGTACGCAGTATTTT. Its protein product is CASSDRTGWGTQYF.

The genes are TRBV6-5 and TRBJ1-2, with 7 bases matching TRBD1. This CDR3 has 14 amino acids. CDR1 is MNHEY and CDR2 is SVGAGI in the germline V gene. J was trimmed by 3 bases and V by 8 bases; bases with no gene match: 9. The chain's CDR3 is CASGPFGTDYGYTF. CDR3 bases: TGTGCCAGCGGACCATTCGGGACAGACTATGGCTACACCTTC.

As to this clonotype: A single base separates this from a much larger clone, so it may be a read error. As DNA, the CDR3 is TGTGCCAGCAGCGTTAGTAGAGAGGGCTACAATGAGCAGTTCTTC. This sequence encodes CASSVSREGYNEQFF. The chain couples TRBV7-2 to TRBJ2-1, with D possibly TRBD2 on 5 matching bases. Trimming stripped 5 bases from V and 3 bases from J, with 14 bases between. The CDR3 runs to 15 residues. Germline lookup yields CDR1 SGHTA and CDR2 FQGNSA. Together with reference TRBV7-2 and TRBJ2-1, the CDR3 gives the full variable domain: GAGVSQSPSNKVTEKGKDVELRCDPISGHTALYWYRQSLGQGLEFLIYFQGNSAPDKSGLPSDRFSAERTGGSVSTLTIQRTQQEDSAVYLCASSVSREGYNEQFFGPGTRLTVL.

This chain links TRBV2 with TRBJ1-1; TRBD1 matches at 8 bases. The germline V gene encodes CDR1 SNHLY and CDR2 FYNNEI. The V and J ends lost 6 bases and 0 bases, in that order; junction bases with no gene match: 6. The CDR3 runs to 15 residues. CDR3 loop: CASSHGQGLNTEAFF. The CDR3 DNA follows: TGTGCCAGCAGCCACGGACAGGGACTGAACACTGAAGCTTTCTTT. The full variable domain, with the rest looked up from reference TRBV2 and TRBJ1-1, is EPEVTQTPSHQVTQMGQEVILRCVPISNHLYFYWYRQILGQKVEFLVSFYNNEISEKSEIFDDQFSVERPDGSNFTLKIRSTKLEDSAMYFCASSHGQGLNTEAFFGQGTRLTVV.

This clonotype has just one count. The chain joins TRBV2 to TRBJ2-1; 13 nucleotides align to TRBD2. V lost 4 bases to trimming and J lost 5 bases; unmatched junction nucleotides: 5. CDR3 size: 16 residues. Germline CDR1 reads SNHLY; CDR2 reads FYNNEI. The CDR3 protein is CASSVWGLAGNNEQFF. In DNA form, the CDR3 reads TGTGCCAGCAGTGTTTGGGGACTAGCGGGGAACAATGAGCAGTTCTTC.

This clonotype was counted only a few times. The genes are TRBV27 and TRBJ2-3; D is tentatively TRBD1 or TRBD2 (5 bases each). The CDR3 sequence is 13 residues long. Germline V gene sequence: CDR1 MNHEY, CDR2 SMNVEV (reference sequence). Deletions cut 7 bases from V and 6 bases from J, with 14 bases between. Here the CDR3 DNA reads TGTGCCAGCACCCCCGGGGCGGGCGATACGCAGTATTTT. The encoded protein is CASTPGAGDTQYF.

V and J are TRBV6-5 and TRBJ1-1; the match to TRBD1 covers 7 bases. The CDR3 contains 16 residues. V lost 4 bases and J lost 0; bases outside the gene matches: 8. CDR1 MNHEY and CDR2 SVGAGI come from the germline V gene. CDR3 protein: CASSWRQGGLNTEAFF. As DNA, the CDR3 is TGTGCCAGCAGTTGGCGACAGGGCGGTCTGAACACTGAAGCTTTCTTT.

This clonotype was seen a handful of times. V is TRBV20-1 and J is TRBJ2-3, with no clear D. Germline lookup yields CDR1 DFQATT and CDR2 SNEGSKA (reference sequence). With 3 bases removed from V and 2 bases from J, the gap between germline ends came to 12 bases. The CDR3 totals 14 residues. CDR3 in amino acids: CSARGDGHTDTQYF. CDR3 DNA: TGCAGTGCTAGGGGCGACGGGCACACAGATACGCAGTATTTT.

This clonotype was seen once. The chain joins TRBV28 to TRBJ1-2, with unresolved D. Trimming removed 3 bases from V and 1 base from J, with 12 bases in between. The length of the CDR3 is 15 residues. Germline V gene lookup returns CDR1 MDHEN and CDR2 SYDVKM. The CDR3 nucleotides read TGTGCCAGCAGTTTTACGGGCCAGTTTAACTATGGCTACACCTTC. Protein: CASSFTGQFNYGYTF.

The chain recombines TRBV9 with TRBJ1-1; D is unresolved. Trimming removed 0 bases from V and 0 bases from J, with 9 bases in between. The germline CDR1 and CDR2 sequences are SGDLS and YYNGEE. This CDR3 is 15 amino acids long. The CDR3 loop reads CASSVGGGLNTEAFF. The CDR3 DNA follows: TGTGCCAGCAGCGTAGGGGGAGGCTTGAACACTGAAGCTTTCTTT. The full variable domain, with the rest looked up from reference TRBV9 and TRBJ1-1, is DSGVTQTPKHLITATGQRVTLRCSPRSGDLSVYWYQQSLDQGLQFLIQYYNGEERAKGNILERFSAQQFPDLHSELNLSSLELGDSALYFCASSVGGGLNTEAFFGQGTRLTVV.